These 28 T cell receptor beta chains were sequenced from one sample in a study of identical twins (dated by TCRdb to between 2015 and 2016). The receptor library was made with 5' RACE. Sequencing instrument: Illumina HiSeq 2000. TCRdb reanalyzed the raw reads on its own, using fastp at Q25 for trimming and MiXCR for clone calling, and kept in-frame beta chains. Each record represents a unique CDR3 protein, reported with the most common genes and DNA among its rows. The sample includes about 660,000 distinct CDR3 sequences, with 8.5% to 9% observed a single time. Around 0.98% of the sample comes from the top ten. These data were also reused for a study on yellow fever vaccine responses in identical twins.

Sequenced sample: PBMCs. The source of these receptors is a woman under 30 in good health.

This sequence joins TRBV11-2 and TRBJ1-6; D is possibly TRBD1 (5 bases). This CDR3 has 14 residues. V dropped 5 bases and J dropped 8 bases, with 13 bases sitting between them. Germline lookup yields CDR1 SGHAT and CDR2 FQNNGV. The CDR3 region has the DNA TGTGCCAGCAGCGGGACGGAACGCTATTCACCCCTCCACTTT. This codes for CASSGTERYSPLHF.

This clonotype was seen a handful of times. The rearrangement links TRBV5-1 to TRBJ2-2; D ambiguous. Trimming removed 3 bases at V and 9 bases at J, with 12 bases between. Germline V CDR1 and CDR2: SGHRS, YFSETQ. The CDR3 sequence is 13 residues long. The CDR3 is CASSSPPIRELFF. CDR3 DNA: TGCGCCAGCAGCTCTCCTCCTATCCGGGAGCTGTTTTTT.

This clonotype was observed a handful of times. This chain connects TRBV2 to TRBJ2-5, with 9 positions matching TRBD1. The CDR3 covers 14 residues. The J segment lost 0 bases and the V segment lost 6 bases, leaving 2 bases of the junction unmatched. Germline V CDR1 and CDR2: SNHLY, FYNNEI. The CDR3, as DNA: TGTGCCAGCAGAGACAGGGGGTACCAAGAGACCCAGTACTTC. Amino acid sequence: CASRDRGYQETQYF. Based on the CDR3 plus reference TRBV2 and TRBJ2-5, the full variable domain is EPEVTQTPSHQVTQMGQEVILRCVPISNHLYFYWYRQILGQKVEFLVSFYNNEISEKSEIFDDQFSVERPDGSNFTLKIRSTKLEDSAMYFCASRDRGYQETQYFGPGTRLLVL.

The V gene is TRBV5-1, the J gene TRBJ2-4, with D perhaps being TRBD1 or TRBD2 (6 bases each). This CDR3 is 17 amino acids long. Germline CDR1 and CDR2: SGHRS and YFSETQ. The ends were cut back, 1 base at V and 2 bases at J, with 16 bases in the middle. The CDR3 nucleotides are TGCGCCAGCAGCTTGCGGACCGGAGGGGGACCCAAAAACATTCAGTACTTC. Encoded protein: CASSLRTGGGPKNIQYF.

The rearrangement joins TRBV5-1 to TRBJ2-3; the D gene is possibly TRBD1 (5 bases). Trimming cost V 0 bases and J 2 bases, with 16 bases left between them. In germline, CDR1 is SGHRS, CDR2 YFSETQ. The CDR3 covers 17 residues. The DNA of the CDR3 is TGCGCCAGCAGCTTGGCCCCGACAGAGCACAACACAGATACGCAGTATTTT. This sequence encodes CASSLAPTEHNTDTQYF.

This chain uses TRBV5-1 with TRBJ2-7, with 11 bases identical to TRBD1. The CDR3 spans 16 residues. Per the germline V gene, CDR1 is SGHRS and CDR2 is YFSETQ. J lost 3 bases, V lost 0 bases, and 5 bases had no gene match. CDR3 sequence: CASSLDRTGGFYEQYF. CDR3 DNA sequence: TGCGCCAGCAGCTTGGACCGGACAGGGGGCTTCTACGAGCAGTACTTC.

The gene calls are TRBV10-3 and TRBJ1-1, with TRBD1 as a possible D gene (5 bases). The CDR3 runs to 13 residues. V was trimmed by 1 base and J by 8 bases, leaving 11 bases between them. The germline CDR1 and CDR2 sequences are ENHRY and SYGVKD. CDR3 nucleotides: TGTGCCATCAGTGAGTACATGGGGGACGAAGCTTTCTTT. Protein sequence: CAISEYMGDEAFF.

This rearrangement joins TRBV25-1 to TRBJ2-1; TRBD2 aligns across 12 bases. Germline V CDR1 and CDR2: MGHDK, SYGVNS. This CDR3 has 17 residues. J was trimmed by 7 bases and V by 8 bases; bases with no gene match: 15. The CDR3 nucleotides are TGTGCCAGCTCCGACCCTCAGACTAGCGGGAGTCGGAATGAGCAGTTCTTC. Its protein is CASSDPQTSGSRNEQFF.

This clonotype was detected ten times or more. CDR3 region: CASSLAPKVLGDEQFF. The CDR3 coding sequence is TGTGCCAGCAGCTTAGCGCCCAAGGTCCTGGGGGATGAGCAGTTCTTC. V and J are TRBV7-9 and TRBJ2-1, with D possibly being TRBD1 or TRBD2 (5 bases each). The V gene's germline CDR1 is SEHNR and CDR2 FQNEAQ (reference sequence). Deletions cut 0 bases from V and 8 bases from J, with 17 bases between. The CDR3 has 16 residues. The full variable domain, in which reference TRBV7-9 and TRBJ2-1 provide the parts outside the CDR3, is DTGVSQNPRHKITKRGQNVTFRCDPISEHNRLYWYRQTLGQGPEFLTYFQNEAQLEKSRLLSDRFSAERPKGSFSTLEIQRTEQGDSAMYLCASSLAPKVLGDEQFFGPGTRLTVL.

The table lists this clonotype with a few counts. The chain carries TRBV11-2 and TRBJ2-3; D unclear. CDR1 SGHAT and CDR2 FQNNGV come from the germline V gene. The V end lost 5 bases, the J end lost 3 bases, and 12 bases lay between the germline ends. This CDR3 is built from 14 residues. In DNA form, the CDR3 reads TGTGCCAGCAGCAGTCCGATTTCGACAGATACGCAGTATTTT. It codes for CASSSPISTDTQYF.

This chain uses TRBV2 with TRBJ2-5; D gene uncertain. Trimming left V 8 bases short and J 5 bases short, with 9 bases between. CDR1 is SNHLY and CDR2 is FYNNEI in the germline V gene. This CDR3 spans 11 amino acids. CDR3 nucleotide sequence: TGTGCCAGCCAATACTCGGAGACCCAGTACTTC. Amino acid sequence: CASQYSETQYF.

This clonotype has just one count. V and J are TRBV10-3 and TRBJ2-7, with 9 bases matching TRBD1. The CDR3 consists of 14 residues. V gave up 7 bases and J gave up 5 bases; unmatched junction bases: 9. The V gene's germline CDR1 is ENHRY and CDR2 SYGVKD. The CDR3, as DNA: TGTGCCATCAAAAGGACAGGGGCTAAGGACGAGCAGTACTTC. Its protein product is CAIKRTGAKDEQYF.

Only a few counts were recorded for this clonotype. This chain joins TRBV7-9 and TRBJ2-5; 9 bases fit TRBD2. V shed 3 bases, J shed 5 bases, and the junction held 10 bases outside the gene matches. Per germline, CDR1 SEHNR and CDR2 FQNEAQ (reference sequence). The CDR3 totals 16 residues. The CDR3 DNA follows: TGTGCCAGCAGCTTCCAGCGGGGGGCCACTAGGGAGACCCAGTACTTC. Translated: CASSFQRGATRETQYF.

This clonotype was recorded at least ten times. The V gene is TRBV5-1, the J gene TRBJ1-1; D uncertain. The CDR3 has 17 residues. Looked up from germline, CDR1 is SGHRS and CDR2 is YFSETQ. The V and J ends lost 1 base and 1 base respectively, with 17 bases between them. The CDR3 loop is CASSLYTGSLPNTEAFF. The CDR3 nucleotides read TGCGCCAGCAGCTTGTACACTGGGTCTCTTCCGAACACTGAAGCTTTCTTT.

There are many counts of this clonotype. The CDR3 coding sequence is TGTGCCAGCAGCCAAGAGATGCTGGGCACAGATACGCAGTATTTT. This gives the protein CASSQEMLGTDTQYF. The chain recombines TRBV14 with TRBJ2-3; D call uncertain. CDR1 and CDR2 (germline): SGHDN, FVKESK. Trimming stripped 0 bases from V and 1 base from J, with 8 bases between. This CDR3 has 15 amino acids.

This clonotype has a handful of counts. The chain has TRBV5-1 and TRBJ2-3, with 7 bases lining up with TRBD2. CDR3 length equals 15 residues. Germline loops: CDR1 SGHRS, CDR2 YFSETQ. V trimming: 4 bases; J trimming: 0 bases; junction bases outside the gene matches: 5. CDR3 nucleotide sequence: TGCGCCAGCAGCCCGGGACTAATCAGCACAGATACGCAGTATTTT. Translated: CASSPGLISTDTQYF.

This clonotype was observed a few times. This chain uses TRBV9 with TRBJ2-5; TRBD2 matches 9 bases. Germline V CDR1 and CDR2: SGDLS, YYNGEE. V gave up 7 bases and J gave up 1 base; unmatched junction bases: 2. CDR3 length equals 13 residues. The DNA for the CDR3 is TGTGCCAGCTCAGCGGGGGGCCAAGAGACCCAGTACTTC. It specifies CASSAGGQETQYF.

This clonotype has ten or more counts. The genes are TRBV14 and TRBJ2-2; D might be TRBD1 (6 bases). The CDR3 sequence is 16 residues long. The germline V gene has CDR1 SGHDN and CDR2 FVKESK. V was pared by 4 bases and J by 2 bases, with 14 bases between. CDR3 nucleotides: TGTGCCAGCAGCCGACGGACAGCTACCAACACCGGGGAGCTGTTTTTT. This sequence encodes CASSRRTATNTGELFF.

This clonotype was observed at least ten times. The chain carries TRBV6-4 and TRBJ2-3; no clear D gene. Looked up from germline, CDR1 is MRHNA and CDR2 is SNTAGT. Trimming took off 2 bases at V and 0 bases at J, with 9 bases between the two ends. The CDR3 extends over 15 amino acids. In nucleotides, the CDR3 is TGTGCCAGCAGTGACGGGGAAACTAGCACAGATACGCAGTATTTT. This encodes CASSDGETSTDTQYF.

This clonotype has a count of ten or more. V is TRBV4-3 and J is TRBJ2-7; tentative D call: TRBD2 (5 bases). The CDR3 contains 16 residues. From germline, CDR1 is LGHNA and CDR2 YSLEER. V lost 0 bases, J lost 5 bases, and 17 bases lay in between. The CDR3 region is CASSQDWETQINEQYF. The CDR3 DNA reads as TGCGCCAGCAGCCAAGATTGGGAGACTCAGATTAACGAGCAGTACTTC.

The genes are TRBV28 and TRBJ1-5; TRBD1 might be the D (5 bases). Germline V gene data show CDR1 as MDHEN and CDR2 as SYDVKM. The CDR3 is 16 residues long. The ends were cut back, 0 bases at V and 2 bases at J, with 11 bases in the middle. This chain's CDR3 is CASSLWGPSGNQPQHF. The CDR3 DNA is TGTGCCAGCAGTTTATGGGGGCCCAGCGGCAATCAGCCCCAGCATTTT.

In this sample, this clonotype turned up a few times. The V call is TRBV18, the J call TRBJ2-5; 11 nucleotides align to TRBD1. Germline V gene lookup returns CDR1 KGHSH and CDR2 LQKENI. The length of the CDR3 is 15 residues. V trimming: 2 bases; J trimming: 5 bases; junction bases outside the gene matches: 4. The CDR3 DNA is TGTGCCAGCTCACCAAAGGACAGGGGGCGTGAGACCCAGTACTTC. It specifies CASSPKDRGRETQYF. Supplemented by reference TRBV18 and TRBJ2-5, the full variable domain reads NAGVMQNPRHLVRRRGQEARLRCSPMKGHSHVYWYRQLPEEGLKFMVYLQKENIIDESGMPKERFSAEFPKEGPSILRIQQVVRGDSAAYFCASSPKDRGRETQYFGPGTRLLVL.

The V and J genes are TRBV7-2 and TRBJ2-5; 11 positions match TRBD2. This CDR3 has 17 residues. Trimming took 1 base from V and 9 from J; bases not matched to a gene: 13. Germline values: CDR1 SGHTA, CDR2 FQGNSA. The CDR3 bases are TGTGCCAGCAGCTTAGTAGGCCTAGCGGGGGGCCGTGGGGCCCAGTACTTC. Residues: CASSLVGLAGGRGAQYF.

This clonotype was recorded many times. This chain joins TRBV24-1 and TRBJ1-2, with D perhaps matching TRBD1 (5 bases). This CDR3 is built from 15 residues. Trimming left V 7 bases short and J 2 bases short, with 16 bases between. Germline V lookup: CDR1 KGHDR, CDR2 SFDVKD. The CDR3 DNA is TGTGCCACCAGCCCTACGGGGCGTACGAACTATGGCTACACCTTC. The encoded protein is CATSPTGRTNYGYTF.

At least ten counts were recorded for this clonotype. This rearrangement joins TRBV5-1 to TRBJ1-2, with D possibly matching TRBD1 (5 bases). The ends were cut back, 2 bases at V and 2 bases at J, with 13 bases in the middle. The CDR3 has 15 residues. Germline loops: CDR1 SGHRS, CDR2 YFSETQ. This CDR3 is CASSFIWGENYGYTF. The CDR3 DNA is TGCGCCAGCAGCTTTATCTGGGGCGAAAACTATGGCTACACCTTC.

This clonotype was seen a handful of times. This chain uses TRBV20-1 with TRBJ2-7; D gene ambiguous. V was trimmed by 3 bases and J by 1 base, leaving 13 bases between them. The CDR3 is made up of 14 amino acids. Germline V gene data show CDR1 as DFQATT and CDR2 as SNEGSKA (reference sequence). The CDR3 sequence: CSASQPQRSYEQYF. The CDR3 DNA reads TGCAGTGCTAGCCAGCCTCAAAGGTCCTACGAGCAGTACTTC.

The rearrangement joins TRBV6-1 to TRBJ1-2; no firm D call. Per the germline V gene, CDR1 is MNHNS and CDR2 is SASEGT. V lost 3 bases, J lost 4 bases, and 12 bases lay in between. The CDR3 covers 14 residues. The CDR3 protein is CASSDPDGFYGYTF. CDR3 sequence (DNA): TGTGCCAGCAGTGACCCGGACGGATTCTATGGCTACACCTTC.

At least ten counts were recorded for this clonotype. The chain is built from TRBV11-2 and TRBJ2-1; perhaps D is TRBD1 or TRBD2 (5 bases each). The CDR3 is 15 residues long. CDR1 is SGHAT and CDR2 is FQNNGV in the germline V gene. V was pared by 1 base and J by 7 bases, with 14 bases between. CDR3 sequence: CASSLGGAGSNEQFF. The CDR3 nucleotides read TGTGCCAGCAGCTTAGGAGGGGCAGGGTCGAATGAGCAGTTCTTC.